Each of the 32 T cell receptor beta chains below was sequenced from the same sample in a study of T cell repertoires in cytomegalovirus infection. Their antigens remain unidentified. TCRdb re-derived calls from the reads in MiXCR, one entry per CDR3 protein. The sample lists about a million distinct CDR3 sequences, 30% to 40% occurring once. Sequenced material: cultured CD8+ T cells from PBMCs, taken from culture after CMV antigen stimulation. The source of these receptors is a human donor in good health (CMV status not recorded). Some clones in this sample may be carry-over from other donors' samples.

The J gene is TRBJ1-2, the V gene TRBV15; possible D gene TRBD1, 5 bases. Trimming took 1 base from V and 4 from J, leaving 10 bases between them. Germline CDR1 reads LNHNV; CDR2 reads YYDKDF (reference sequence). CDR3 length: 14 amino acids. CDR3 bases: TGTGCCACCAGCAGAGTTGGAGGGACCTATGGCTACACCTTC. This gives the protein CATSRVGGTYGYTF.

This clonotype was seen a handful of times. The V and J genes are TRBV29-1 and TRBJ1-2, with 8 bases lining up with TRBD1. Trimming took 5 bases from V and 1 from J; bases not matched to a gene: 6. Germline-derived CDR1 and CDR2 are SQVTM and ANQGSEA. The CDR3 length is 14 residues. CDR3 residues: CSVQTGDLNYGYTF. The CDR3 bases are TGCAGCGTTCAGACAGGGGATCTTAACTATGGCTACACCTTC.

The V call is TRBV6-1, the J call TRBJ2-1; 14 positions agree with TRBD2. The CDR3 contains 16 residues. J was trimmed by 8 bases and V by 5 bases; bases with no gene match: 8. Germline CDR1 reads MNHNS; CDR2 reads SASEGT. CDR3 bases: TGTGCCAGCAGTCCTTCGACTAGCGGGGGGGCCGATGAGCAGTTCTTC. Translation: CASSPSTSGGADEQFF.

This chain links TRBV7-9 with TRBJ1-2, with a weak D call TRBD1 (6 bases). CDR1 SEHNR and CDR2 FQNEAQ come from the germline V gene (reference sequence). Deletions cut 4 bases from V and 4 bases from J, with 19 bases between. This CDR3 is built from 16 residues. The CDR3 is CASSSGQRVPGYGYTF. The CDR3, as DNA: TGTGCCAGCAGCTCCGGACAGAGAGTCCCCGGCTATGGCTACACCTTC.

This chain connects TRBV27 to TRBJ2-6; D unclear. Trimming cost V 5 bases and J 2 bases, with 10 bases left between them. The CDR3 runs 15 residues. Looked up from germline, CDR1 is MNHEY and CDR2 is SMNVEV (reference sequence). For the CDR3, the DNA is TGTGCCAGCAGTCTGGTCTTAACTGGGGCCAACGTCCTGACTTTC. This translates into CASSLVLTGANVLTF.

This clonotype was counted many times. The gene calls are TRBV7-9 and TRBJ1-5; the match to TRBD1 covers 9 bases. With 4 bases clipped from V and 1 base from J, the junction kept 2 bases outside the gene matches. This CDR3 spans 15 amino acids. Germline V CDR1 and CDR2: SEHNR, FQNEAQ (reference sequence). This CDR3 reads CASSSGQGSNQPQHF. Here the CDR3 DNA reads TGTGCCAGCAGCTCGGGACAGGGAAGCAATCAGCCCCAGCATTTT.

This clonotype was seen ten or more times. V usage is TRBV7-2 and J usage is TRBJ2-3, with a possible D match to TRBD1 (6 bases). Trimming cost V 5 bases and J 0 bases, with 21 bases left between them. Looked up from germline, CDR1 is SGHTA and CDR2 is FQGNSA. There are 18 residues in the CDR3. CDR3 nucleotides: TGTGCCAGCAGCCCCTACGGGTCGACAGGCGCTAGCACAGATACGCAGTATTTT. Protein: CASSPYGSTGASTDTQYF.

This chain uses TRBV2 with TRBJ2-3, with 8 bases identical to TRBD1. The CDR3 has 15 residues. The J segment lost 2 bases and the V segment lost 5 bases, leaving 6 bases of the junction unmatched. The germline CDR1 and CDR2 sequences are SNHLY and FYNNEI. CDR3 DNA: TGTGCCAGCAGTATCTGGACAGGGAACACAGATACGCAGTATTTT. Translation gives CASSIWTGNTDTQYF.

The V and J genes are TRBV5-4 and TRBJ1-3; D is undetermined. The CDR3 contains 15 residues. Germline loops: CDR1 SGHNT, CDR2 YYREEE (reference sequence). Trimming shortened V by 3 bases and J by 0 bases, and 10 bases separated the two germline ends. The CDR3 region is CASSSGRVSGNTIYF. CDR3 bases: TGTGCCAGCAGCTCCGGACGGGTCTCTGGAAACACCATATATTTT.

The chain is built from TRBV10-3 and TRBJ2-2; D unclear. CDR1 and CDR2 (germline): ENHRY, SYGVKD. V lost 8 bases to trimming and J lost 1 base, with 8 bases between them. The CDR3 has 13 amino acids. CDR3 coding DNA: TGTGCCATCCTTCACAAGAACACCGGGGAGCTGTTTTTT. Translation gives CAILHKNTGELFF.

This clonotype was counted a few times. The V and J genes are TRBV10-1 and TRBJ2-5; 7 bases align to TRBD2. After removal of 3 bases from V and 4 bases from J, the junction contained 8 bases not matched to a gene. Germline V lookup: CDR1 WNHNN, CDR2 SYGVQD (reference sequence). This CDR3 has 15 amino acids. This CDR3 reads CASSEERLAGETQYF. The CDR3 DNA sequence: TGCGCCAGCAGTGAAGAAAGACTAGCCGGAGAGACCCAGTACTTC.

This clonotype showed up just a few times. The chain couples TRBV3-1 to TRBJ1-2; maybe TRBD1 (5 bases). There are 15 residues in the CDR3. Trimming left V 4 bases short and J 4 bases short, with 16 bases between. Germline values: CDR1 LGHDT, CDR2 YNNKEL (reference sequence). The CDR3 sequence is CASSPQRDGFYGYTF. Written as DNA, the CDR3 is TGTGCCAGCAGCCCCCAGAGGGACGGATTCTATGGCTACACCTTC.

The CDR3 coding sequence is TGTGCCAGCAGTGTAGAGGACTCCTACAATGAGCAGTTCTTC. It encodes CASSVEDSYNEQFF. V is TRBV2 and J is TRBJ2-1; D is uncertain. V was shortened by 4 bases and J by 0 bases, with 7 bases between the two germline ends. The CDR3 runs 14 residues. Germline assignment: CDR1 SNHLY and CDR2 FYNNEI. The variable domain in full, with the rest retrieved from reference TRBV2 and TRBJ2-1, is EPEVTQTPSHQVTQMGQEVILRCVPISNHLYFYWYRQILGQKVEFLVSFYNNEISEKSEIFDDQFSVERPDGSNFTLKIRSTKLEDSAMYFCASSVEDSYNEQFFGPGTRLTVL.

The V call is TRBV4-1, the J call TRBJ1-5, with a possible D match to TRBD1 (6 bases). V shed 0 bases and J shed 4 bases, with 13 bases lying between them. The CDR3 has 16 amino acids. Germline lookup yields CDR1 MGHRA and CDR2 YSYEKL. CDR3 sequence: CASSQDLYRENQPQHF. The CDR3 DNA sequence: TGCGCCAGCAGCCAAGATTTATACAGGGAAAATCAGCCCCAGCATTTT.

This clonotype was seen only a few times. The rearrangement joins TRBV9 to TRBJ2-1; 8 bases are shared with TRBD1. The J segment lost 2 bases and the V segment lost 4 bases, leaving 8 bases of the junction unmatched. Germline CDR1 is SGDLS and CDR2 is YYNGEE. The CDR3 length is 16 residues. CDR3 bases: TGTGCCAGCAGCACTCAGGGGGCCCTCGCCTACAATGAGCAGTTCTTC. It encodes CASSTQGALAYNEQFF.

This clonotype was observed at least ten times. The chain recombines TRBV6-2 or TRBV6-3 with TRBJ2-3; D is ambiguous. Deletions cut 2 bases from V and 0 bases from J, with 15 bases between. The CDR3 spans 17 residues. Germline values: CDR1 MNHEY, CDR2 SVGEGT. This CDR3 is CASSYRRLSESTDTQYF. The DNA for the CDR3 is TGTGCCAGCAGTTACAGGCGACTCAGCGAAAGCACAGATACGCAGTATTTT.

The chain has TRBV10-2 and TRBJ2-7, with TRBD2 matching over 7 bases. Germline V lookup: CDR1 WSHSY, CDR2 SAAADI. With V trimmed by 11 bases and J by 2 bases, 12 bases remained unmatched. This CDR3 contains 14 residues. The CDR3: CAANPGTKTYEQYF. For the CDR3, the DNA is TGCGCCGCCAACCCCGGGACTAAGACCTACGAGCAGTACTTC.

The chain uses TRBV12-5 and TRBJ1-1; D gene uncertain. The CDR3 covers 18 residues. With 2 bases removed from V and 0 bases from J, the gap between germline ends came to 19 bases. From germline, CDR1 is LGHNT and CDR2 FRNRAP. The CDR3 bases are TGTGCTAGTGGTTTGACCCTTAGTGACATAACCATGAACACTGAAGCTTTCTTT. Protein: CASGLTLSDITMNTEAFF.

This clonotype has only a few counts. The DNA of the CDR3 is TGTGCCAGCCATACAGGGCAACAAGAGACCCAGTACTTC. Translating gives CASHTGQQETQYF. V is TRBV27 and J is TRBJ2-5; perhaps TRBD1 as D (6 bases). The length of the CDR3 is 13 residues. Germline V gene sequence: CDR1 MNHEY, CDR2 SMNVEV (reference sequence). Trimming removed 8 bases from V and 2 bases from J, with 12 bases in between.

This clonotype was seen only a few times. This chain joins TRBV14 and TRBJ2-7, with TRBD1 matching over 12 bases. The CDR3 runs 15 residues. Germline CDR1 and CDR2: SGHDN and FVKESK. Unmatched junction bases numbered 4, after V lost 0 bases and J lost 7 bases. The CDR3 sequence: CASSQDWGQGAEQYF. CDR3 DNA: TGTGCCAGCAGCCAAGATTGGGGACAGGGGGCTGAGCAGTACTTC.

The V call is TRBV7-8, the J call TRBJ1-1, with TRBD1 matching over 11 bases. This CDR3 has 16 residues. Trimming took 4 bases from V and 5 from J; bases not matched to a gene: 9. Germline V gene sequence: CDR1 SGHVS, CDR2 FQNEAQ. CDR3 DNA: TGTGCCAGCAGCTCCGCGGACAGGGGGCGTGGAACTGAAGCTTTCTTT. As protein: CASSSADRGRGTEAFF.

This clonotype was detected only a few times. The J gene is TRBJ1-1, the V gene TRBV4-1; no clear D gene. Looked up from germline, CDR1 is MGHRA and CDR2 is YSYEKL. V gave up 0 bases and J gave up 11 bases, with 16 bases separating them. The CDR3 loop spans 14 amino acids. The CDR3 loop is CASSQDPRIQDAFF. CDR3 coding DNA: TGCGCCAGCAGCCAAGACCCCCGTATCCAGGACGCTTTCTTT.

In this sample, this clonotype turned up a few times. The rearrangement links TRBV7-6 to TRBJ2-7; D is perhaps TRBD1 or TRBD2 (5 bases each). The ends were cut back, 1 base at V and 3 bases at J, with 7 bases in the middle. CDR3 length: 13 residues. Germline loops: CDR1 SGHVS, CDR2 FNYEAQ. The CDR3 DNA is TGTGCCAGCAGCTTAGATGGGGGCTACGAGCAGTACGTC. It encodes CASSLDGGYEQYV.

This CDR3 is CASSSSKGRMGGELFF. Written as DNA, the CDR3 is TGTGCCAGTAGTTCCTCCAAGGGGCGCATGGGCGGGGAGCTGTTTTTT. The chain couples TRBV19 to TRBJ2-2; a weak D match, TRBD1 (5 bases). The V gene's germline CDR1 is LNHDA and CDR2 SQIVND (reference sequence). The CDR3 length is 16 residues. V was cut by 5 bases and J by 7 bases, with 20 bases left in between.

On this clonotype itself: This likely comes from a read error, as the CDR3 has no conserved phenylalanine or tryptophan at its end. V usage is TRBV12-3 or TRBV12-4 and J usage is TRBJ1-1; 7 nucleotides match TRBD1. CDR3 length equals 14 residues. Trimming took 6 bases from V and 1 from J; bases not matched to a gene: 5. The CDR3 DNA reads TGTGCCAGCAGAGGGGGCGCGGGGAACACTGAAGCTTTCTCT. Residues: CASRGGAGNTEAFS.

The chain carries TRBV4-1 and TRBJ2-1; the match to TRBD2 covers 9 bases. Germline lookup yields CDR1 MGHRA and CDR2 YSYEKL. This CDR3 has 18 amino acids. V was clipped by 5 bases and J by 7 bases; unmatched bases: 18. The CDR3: CASSEADSAGGMVNEQFF. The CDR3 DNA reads TGCGCCAGCAGCGAAGCAGATTCAGCGGGGGGCATGGTAAATGAGCAGTTCTTC.

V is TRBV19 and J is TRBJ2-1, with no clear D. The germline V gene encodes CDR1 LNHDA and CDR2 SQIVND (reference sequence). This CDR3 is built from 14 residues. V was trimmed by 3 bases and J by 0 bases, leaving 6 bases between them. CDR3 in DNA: TGTGCCAGTAGTATCCGATACTCCTACAATGAGCAGTTCTTC. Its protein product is CASSIRYSYNEQFF. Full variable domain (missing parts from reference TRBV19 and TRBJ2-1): DGGITQSPKYLFRKEGQNVTLSCEQNLNHDAMYWYRQDPGQGLRLIYYSQIVNDFQKGDIAEGYSVSREKKESFPLTVTSAQKNPTAFYLCASSIRYSYNEQFFGPGTRLTVL.

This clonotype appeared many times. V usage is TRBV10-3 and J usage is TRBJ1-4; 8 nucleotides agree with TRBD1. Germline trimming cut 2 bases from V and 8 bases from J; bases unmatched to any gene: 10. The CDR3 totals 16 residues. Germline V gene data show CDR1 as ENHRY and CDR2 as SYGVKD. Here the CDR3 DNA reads TGTGCCATCAGTGAGAATGGAGGACAGGGAGGAGAAAAACTGTTTTTT. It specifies CAISENGGQGGEKLFF.

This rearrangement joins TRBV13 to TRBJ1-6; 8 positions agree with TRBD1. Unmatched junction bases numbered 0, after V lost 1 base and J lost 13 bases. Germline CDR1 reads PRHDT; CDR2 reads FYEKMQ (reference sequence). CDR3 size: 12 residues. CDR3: CASSLDRGPLHF. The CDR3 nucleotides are TGTGCCAGCAGCTTAGACAGGGGGCCCCTCCACTTT. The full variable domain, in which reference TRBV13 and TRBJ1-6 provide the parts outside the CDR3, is AAGVIQSPRHLIKEKRETATLKCYPIPRHDTVYWYQQGPGQDPQFLISFYEKMQSDKGSIPDRFSAQQFSDYHSELNMSSLELGDSALYFCASSLDRGPLHFGNGTRLTVT.

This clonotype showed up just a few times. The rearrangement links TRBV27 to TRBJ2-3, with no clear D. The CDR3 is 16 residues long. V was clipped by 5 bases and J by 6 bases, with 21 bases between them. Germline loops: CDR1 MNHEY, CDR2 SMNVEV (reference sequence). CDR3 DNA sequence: TGTGCCAGCAGTCCCACGGGTGGCTGGGTGGGGGATACGCAGTATTTT. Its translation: CASSPTGGWVGDTQYF.

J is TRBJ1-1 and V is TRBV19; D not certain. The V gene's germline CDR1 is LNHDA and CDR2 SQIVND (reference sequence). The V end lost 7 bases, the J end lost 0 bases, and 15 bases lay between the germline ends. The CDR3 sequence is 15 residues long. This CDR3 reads CASTLGGSLNTEAFF. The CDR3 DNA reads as TGTGCCAGTACACTGGGAGGCAGCTTGAACACTGAAGCTTTCTTT.

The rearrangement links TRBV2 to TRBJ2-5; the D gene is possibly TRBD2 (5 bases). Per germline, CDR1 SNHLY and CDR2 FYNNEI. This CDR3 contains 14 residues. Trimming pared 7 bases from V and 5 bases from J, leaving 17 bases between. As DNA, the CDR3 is TGTGCCAGCACCACCGGGGTAGCTATGGAGACCCAGTACTTC. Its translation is CASTTGVAMETQYF. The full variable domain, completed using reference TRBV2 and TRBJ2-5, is EPEVTQTPSHQVTQMGQEVILRCVPISNHLYFYWYRQILGQKVEFLVSFYNNEISEKSEIFDDQFSVERPDGSNFTLKIRSTKLEDSAMYFCASTTGVAMETQYFGPGTRLLVL.